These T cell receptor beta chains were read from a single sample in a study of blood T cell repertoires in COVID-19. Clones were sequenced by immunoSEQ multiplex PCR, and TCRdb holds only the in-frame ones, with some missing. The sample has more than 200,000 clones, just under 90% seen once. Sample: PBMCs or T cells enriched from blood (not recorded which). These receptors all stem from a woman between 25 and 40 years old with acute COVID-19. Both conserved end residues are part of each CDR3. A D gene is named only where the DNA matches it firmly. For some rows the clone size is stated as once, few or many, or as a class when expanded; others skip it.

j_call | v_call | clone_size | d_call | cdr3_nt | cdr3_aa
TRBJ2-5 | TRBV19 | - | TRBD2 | TGTGCCAGTAGTAATACTGGGGAGGGTGGAGAGACCCAGTACTTC | CASSNTGEGGETQYF
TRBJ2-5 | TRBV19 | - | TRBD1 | TGTGCCAGTAGTCATACAACAGGGGCCGGGGAGACCCAGTACTTC | CASSHTTGAGETQYF
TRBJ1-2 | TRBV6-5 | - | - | TGTGCCAGCAGTTATCTGCAGGGCGGCTATGGCTACACCTTC | CASSYLQGGYGYTF
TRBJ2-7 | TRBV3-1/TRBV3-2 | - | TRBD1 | TGTGCCAGCAGTTCCGGGACAGGCCCTACCTACGAGCAGTACTTC | CASSSGTGPTYEQYF
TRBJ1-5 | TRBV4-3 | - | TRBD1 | TGCGCCAGCAGCCTTAATACAGGGGTGGGGCAGCCCCAGCATTTT | CASSLNTGVGQPQHF
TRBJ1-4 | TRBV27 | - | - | TGTGCCAGCAGAACAATTCACATTGCAACTAATGAAAAACTGTTTTTT | CASRTIHIATNEKLFF
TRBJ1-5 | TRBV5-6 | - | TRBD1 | TGTGCCAGCAGCTTTTACAGGGGCGCGAGCAATCAGCCCCAGCATTTT | CASSFYRGASNQPQHF
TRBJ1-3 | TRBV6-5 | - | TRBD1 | TGTGCCAGGGGGACAGGGTTTGACACCATATATTTT | CARGTGFDTIYF
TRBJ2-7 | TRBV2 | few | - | TGTGCCAACTCAAAGGAGACCTACGAGCAGTACTTC | CANSKETYEQYF
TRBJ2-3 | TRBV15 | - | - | TGTGCCACCAGCAGCACCGGGGCCGGAGGGGATACGCAGTATTTT | CATSSTGAGGDTQYF
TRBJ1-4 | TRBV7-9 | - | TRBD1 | TGTGCCAGCAGCGCACAGGGGGCAGCAACTAATGAAAAACTGTTTTTT | CASSAQGAATNEKLFF
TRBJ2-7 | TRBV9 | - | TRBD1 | TGTGCCAGCAGCCCACAGGGGGCGCGGGATTACGAGCAGTACTTC | CASSPQGARDYEQYF
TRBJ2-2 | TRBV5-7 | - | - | TGTGCCAGCAGCCAAAAACAGGGTAAGTACACCGGGGAGCTGTTTTTT | CASSQKQGKYTGELFF
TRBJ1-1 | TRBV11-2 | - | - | TGTGCCAGCAGACCAACAATGAACACTGAAGCTTTCTTT | CASRPTMNTEAFF
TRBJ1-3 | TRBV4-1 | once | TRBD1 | TGCGCCAGCAGCCAAATGGGACAGGGTTTATTTGGAAACACCATATATTTT | CASSQMGQGLFGNTIYF
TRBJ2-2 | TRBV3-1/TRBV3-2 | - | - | TGTGCCAGCAGCCAAGCCGGGAAAGACCTCAACACCGGGGAGCTGTTTTTT | CASSQAGKDLNTGELFF
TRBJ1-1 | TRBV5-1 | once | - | TGCGCCAGCAGCTCAGGGGATCGCCCTGAAGCTTTCTTT | CASSSGDRPEAFF
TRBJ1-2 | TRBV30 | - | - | TGTGCCTGGGCGATGACAGGAAACTATGGCTACACCTTC | CAWAMTGNYGYTF
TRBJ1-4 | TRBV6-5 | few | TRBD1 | TGTGCCAGCACGCAAGTCCGACAGGGCGGTGAAAAACTGTTTTTT | CASTQVRQGGEKLFF
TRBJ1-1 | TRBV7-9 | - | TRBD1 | TGTGCCAGCAGCTTAGAAGACAGGGCCTACACTGAAGCTTTCTTT | CASSLEDRAYTEAFF
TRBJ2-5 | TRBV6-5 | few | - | TGTGCCAGCAGTAACACCGGGACACCCCAAGAGACCCAGTACTTC | CASSNTGTPQETQYF
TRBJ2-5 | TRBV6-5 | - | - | TGTGCCAGCAGTCGGGACCCAGGGGGGGAGACCCAGTACTTC | CASSRDPGGETQYF